This paragraph reports one TCR beta chain. This clone was found once. Its antigen specificity is not known. Within one base of it there is no much larger clone, and no base qualities were kept. The data derive from a study of OX40 agonist ivuxolimab in advanced cancers. About the investigation overall: Ivuxolimab was an agonistic, fully human IgG2 monoclonal antibody directed against OX40 (CD134), a costimulatory receptor. Intravenous ivuxolimab was administered to patients every 2 weeks at six dose levels: 0.01, 0.1, 0.3, 1.5, 3 and 10 mg/kg. Of the approximately 50 dose-escalation patients, hepatocellular carcinoma was present in about 20, melanoma in around 15, renal cell carcinoma in 9 and head and neck cancer in 9. The dose-escalation cohort was roughly 80% male with a mean age of around 62 years, ranging from 23 to 79. Prior anti-PD-1, anti-PD-L1 or anti-CTLA-4 therapy was permitted, and less than 45% of dose-escalation patients had received checkpoint inhibitors. Three dose-escalation patients achieved partial responses, one with hepatocellular carcinoma and two with cutaneous melanoma. The point of sequencing TCRbeta in the periphery was to test whether ivuxolimab changed TCR sequence diversity and drove clonal T-cell expansion. The paper describes the monotherapy dose-escalation part (N = 52 patients) of the phase I trial of ivuxolimab. Beyond this particular receptor, the publication reports: Low levels of normalized T-cell clonal expansion were also seen in some patients who did not respond. In partial responders in the 0.1-3.0 mg/kg groups, normalized peripheral clonal expansion was found to be among the lowest, especially among CD8+ T cells. The antigen specificity of the clonally expanded peripheral T cells was not determined. After ivuxolimab, expanded clones were on average more numerous among CD8+ T cells than among CD4+ T cells. At doses from 0.1 to 3.0 mg/kg, clonal expansion was seen in both CD4+ and CD8+ blood T cells between baseline and week 6.

Patients with a history of autoimmune disease or receiving systemic immunosuppression were excluded from the trial. Peripheral blood for TCR sequencing was collected from all dose cohorts at baseline, on cycle 4 day 1, and on cycle 7 day 1. Samples came from an open-label, multicenter, first-in-human phase I dose-escalation trial of ivuxolimab. Adults with locally advanced or metastatic melanoma, renal cell, hepatocellular, or head and neck squamous cell carcinoma were enrolled in the trial. Before TCR sequencing, CD4+ and CD8+ T cells were separately sorted from peripheral blood. The CDR3 numbers 11 residues from cysteine through phenylalanine. The DNA shown is the 33-base CDR3, in frame from base 1. CDR1 and CDR2 (MNHEY, SVGAGI) derive from the germline V gene. V is pared back by 8 bases and J by 5 bases, with 8 bases lying between the germline termini. Genomic DNA was extracted from sorted cells for sequencing of the TCRbeta CDR3 region. TCRbeta CDR3 regions were sequenced using the immunoSEQ Assay. This immuneACCESS table, as held by TCRdb, lists in-frame sequences with V and J called but not all clones. Of the missing ones, under half trace to an unresolved V gene in checked studies; the others have no known cause. Counted in this sample were around 42,000 clones; approximately 90% of them appeared once. Around a quarter of the sample is taken by the ten largest.

The specimen was CD4+ or CD8+ T cells sorted from blood, collected in a trial of the OX40 agonist ivuxolimab. The receptor comes from an adult with an advanced solid tumor such as melanoma, head and neck, liver or kidney cancer. Recombination joined TRBV6-5 with TRBJ2-3; too little of a D gene remains to name it. The CDR3 has the sequence CASRFGDTQYF. The nucleotide sequence is TGTGCCAGCCGCTTTGGAGATACGCAGTATTTT.